Below, one T cell receptor (beta chain) is given with its context. Antigen unknown. Only Caucasian adults living in Nashville, Tennessee made up the donor group. The study separated CD4+ cells into CD45RA+ naive and CD45RA-negative memory subsets. Produced via immunoSEQ multiplex PCR; TCRdb's table is partial and in-frame only. The repertoire holds 2,500,000 or so clones, 85% to 95% seen once, with approximately 0.41% in the top ten. This entry is derived from a study of shared clonotypes between healthy human individuals. Overall study findings and caveats: Naive subsets generally had larger estimated richness than memory subsets. The generation probabilities recorded for non-shared clonotypes fell below those of clonotypes shared by all four donors.

Trimming at V came to 7 bases and at J to 5 bases, leaving 15 bases not matched to a gene. The CDR3 runs 17 residues. Germline V gene sequence: CDR1 MDHEN, CDR2 SYDVKM. The chain combines TRBV28 with TRBJ2-7; the match to TRBD2 covers 12 bases. The TCR comes from a man younger than 30 in good health. Some clones in this sample may be carry-over from other donors' samples. Specimen: naive CD4+ T cells from PBMCs. This sample's subset: CD45RA+ positively selected. CDR3 loop: CASTSPLRTSGANEQYF. The DNA of the CDR3 is TGTGCCAGCACTTCCCCCCTCAGGACTAGCGGGGCTAACGAGCAGTACTTC.